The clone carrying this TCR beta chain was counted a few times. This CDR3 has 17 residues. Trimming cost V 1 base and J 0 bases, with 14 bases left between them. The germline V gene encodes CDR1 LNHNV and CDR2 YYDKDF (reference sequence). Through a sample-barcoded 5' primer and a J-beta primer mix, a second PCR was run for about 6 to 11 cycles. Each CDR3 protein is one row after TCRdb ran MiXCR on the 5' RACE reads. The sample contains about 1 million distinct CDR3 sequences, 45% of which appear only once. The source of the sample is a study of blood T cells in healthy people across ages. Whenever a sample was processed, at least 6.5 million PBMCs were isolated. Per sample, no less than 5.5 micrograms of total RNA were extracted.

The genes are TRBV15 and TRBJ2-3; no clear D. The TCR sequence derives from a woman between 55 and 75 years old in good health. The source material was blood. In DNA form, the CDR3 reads TGTGCCACCAGCAGAGTCCCCCCCCACTCTAGCACAGATACGCAGTATTTT. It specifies CATSRVPPHSSTDTQYF.